This TCR beta chain was captured by sequencing in a study of beta chain features in type 1 diabetes. About the study: All samples combined gave 107,917,701 sorted cells for examination.

This clone occurred a few times. Its antigen is unknown. Study-wide results and caveats: Significant though moderate, a shortening of TCRB CDR3s appeared in all four CD4+ subsets of Type 1 diabetes patients. VDJ junctions from patients with type 1 diabetes contained fewer insertions and more deletions.

Reverse transcribing all isolated RNA meant expressed TCRB transcripts were sequenced. TCRdb's table, derived via immunoSEQ multiplex PCR, lists solely in-frame clones and lacks some. The sample consists of approximately 150,000 clones, about an eighth of them appearing once. The ends were cut back, 7 bases at V and 7 bases at J, with 13 bases in the middle. CDR1 SQVTM and CDR2 ANQGSEA come from the germline V gene. The CDR3 is made up of 11 amino acids. The sequence came from a man between 18 and 35 years old with type 1 diabetes. The chain couples TRBV29-1 to TRBJ1-1, with D unresolved. Sequenced material: central memory CD4+ T cells from blood. The CDR3 protein is CSAWESYEAFF. CDR3 nucleotide sequence: TGCAGCGCATGGGAGAGCTATGAAGCTTTCTTT.